The 13 T cell receptor beta chains presented below share a single source sample, sequenced in a study of cytomegalovirus exposure and HLA in healthy donors. Both 60 Vbeta primers and 13 Jbeta primers went into the PCR. Sequencing used immunoSEQ multiplex PCR; TCRdb keeps in-frame clones, though not all of them. The data show just over 200,000 clones, approximately 79% seen once. The material sequenced was PBMCs. These receptors all come from a man over 45 in good health and CMV-seronegative.

The rearrangement uses TRBV6-5 and TRBJ1-2, with D maybe TRBD1 (5 bases). Germline CDR1 and CDR2: MNHEY and SVGAGI. Trimming stripped 6 bases from V and 9 bases from J, with 23 bases between. The CDR3 covers 15 residues. The CDR3 protein is CASRPTRDSLNRYTF. The CDR3 DNA follows: TGTGCCAGCAGGCCCACCAGGGATTCCTTGAACCGCTACACCTTC.

This chain links TRBV5-6 with TRBJ1-1; tentatively, D is TRBD1 (6 bases). V lost 2 bases to trimming and J lost 5 bases, with 13 bases between them. Germline-derived CDR1 and CDR2 are SGHDT and YYEEEE. The CDR3 loop spans 14 amino acids. The CDR3 DNA is TGTGCCAGCAGCTTACAGGGAGTAAAGACTGAAGCTTTCTTT. Translation gives CASSLQGVKTEAFF.

This chain joins TRBV6-4 and TRBJ2-3, with TRBD1 matching over 10 bases. Per germline, CDR1 MRHNA and CDR2 SNTAGT. The CDR3 totals 15 residues. J was trimmed by 5 bases and V by 3 bases; bases with no gene match: 5. For the CDR3, the DNA is TGTGCCAGCAGTGAAGGGACAGGGGCTGGAGATACGCAGTATTTT. This translates into CASSEGTGAGDTQYF.

The CDR3 DNA is TGTGCCAGCAGGGCCGACAGGGGGGAAACGTACGAGCAGTACTTC. Protein product: CASRADRGETYEQYF. The chain employs TRBV25-1 and TRBJ2-7, with 9 bases identical to TRBD1. V lost 6 bases, J lost 4 bases, and 10 bases stayed unmatched. The CDR3 is 15 residues long. Germline lookup yields CDR1 MGHDK and CDR2 SYGVNS.

This chain links TRBV27 with TRBJ2-2, with a weak D call TRBD2 (6 bases). The CDR3 has 17 amino acids. Looked up from germline, CDR1 is MNHEY and CDR2 is SMNVEV (reference sequence). Trimming removed 3 bases from V and 2 bases from J, with 16 bases in between. The CDR3 DNA reads as TGTGCCAGCAGTTTGAAGGGAGGTTTTATCAACACCGGGGAGCTGTTTTTT. It translates to CASSLKGGFINTGELFF.

The chain carries TRBV28 and TRBJ1-1; 8 nucleotides align to TRBD1. Germline V lookup: CDR1 MDHEN, CDR2 SYDVKM. V trimming: 6 bases; J trimming: 5 bases; junction bases outside the gene matches: 2. This CDR3 is 12 amino acids long. The CDR3 loop reads CASRQGGTEAFF. CDR3 DNA sequence: TGTGCCAGCAGACAGGGGGGGACTGAAGCTTTCTTT.

V and J are TRBV6-4 and TRBJ2-7; 7 bases fit TRBD1. The germline CDR1 and CDR2 sequences are MRHNA and SNTAGT. The CDR3 has 13 residues. With V trimmed by 5 bases and J by 3 bases, 4 bases remained unmatched. The CDR3, as DNA: TGTGCCAGCAGTACAGGGGCGGGCTACGAGCAGTACTTC. This translates into CASSTGAGYEQYF.

The rearrangement joins TRBV7-3 to TRBJ2-6; D perhaps matches TRBD1 (6 bases). CDR3 length: 18 residues. Germline V CDR1 and CDR2: SGHTA, FQGTGA. V lost 5 bases to trimming and J lost 1 base, with 18 bases between them. CDR3 loop: CASSRWQGIGSGANVLTF. CDR3 DNA sequence: TGTGCCAGCAGCCGATGGCAGGGGATCGGATCTGGGGCCAACGTCCTGACTTTC. The full variable domain, rest sourced from reference TRBV7-3 and TRBJ2-6, is GAGVSQTPSNKVTEKGKYVELRCDPISGHTALYWYRQSLGQGPEFLIYFQGTGAADDSGLPNDRFFAVRPEGSVSTLKIQRTERGDSAVYLCASSRWQGIGSGANVLTFGAGSRLTVL.

The J gene is TRBJ2-7, the V gene TRBV28; 9 nucleotides align to TRBD2. The germline CDR1 and CDR2 sequences are MDHEN and SYDVKM. The CDR3 has 15 residues. After removal of 3 bases from V and 2 bases from J, the junction contained 5 bases not matched to a gene. CDR3: CASSFAAGGAYEQYF. The CDR3 DNA reads as TGTGCCAGCAGTTTTGCCGCGGGAGGGGCCTACGAGCAGTACTTC. The variable domain in full, completed from reference TRBV28 and TRBJ2-7, reads DVKVTQSSRYLVKRTGEKVFLECVQDMDHENMFWYRQDPGLGLRLIYFSYDVKMKEKGDIPEGYSVSREKKERFSLILESASTNQTSMYLCASSFAAGGAYEQYFGPGTRLTVT.

This chain links TRBV27 with TRBJ1-4; D call uncertain. V lost 1 base to trimming and J lost 0 bases, with 6 bases between them. CDR3 length: 15 amino acids. CDR1 is MNHEY and CDR2 is SMNVEV in the germline V gene (reference sequence). CDR3 residues: CASSLLHATNEKLFF. The CDR3 coding sequence is TGTGCCAGCAGTTTATTACACGCAACTAATGAAAAACTGTTTTTT.

Turning to this clone: This specimen includes other DNA sequences encoding the same CDR3. This chain connects TRBV28 to TRBJ2-7, with TRBD2 matching over 12 bases. In germline, CDR1 is MDHEN, CDR2 SYDVKM. V shed 6 bases, J shed 1 base, and the junction held 4 bases outside the gene matches. The CDR3 length is 15 residues. The CDR3 DNA follows: TGTGCCAGCAGCCAGACTAGCGGGGGATCCTACGAGCAGTACTTC. Translating gives CASSQTSGGSYEQYF.

The J gene is TRBJ1-4, the V gene TRBV19; 10 nucleotides line up with TRBD1. CDR1 is LNHDA and CDR2 is SQIVND in the germline V gene (reference sequence). The CDR3 has 13 residues. V gave up 9 bases and J gave up 8 bases; unmatched junction bases: 6. CDR3 sequence reads: CASFGTGVEKLFF. For the CDR3, the DNA is TGTGCCAGCTTCGGGACAGGGGTCGAAAAACTGTTTTTT.

The chain joins TRBV5-4 to TRBJ2-5; perhaps TRBD2 as D (6 bases). V shed 4 bases and J shed 0 bases, with 19 bases lying between them. Germline V gene sequence: CDR1 SGHNT, CDR2 YYREEE (reference sequence). This CDR3 is 17 amino acids long. The CDR3 nucleotides read TGTGCCAGCAGCCCCAGATCCGGGGGAGAAAACCAAGAGACCCAGTACTTC. This translates into CASSPRSGGENQETQYF.